The present T cell receptor (beta chain) was sequenced within a study of blood T cell repertoires in COVID-19. Background on the study: PBMCs, B-cell-depleted T cells, or T cells were the source of the cDNA or gDNA that made up the material.

In the original analysis: Researchers report that nucleated cell counts were estimated from reference gene primer amplification. Sequenced by immunoSEQ multiplex PCR; TCRdb stores in-frame clones only, minus some. The D gene and trimming were derived from the DNA, and the V and J assignments and clone size from that table. The sample lists fewer than 700,000 clones; about 88% were seen once. Trimming stripped 0 bases from V and 1 base from J, with 8 bases between. The CDR3 extends over 14 amino acids. Per germline, CDR1 GTSNPN and CDR2 SVGIG (reference sequence). During active infection, Seattle patients enrolled and were then monitored through disease.

The sequence was obtained from a woman aged 50 to 65 with COVID-19, enrolled during active disease. V and J are TRBV30 and TRBJ2-3; D possibly corresponds to TRBD2 (5 bases). Specimen: peripheral blood. The CDR3 bases are TGTGCCTGGAGTGTCCCTAGCCGCACAGATACGCAGTATTTT. The encoded protein is CAWSVPSRTDTQYF.